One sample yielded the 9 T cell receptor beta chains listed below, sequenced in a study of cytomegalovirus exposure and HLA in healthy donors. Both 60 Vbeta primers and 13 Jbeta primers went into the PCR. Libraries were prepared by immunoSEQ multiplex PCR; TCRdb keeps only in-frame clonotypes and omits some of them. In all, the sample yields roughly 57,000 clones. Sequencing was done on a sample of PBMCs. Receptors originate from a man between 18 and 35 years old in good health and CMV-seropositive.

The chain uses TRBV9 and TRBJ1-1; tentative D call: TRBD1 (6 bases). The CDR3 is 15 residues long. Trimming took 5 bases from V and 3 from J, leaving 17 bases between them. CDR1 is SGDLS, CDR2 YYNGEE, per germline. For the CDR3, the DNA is TGTGCCAGCAGTTTAGAGGGGGTTATATACACTGAAGCTTTCTTT. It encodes CASSLEGVIYTEAFF.

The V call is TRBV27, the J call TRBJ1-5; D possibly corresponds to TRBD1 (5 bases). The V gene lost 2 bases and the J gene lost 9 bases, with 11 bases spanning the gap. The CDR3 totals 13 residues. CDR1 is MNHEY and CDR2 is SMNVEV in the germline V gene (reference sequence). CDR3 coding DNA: TGTGCCAGCAGTTTACAGGGTCGGGCGCCCCAGCATTTT. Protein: CASSLQGRAPQHF.

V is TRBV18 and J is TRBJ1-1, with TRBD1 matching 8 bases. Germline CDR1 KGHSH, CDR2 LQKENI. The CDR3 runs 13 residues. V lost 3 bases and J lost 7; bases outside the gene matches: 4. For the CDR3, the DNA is TGTGCCAGCTCACCGGGACAGGATCTTGAAGCTTTCTTT. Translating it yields CASSPGQDLEAFF.

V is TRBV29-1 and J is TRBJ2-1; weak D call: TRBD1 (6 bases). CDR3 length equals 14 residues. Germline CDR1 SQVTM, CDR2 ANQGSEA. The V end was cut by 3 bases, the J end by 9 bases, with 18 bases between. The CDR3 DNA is TGCAGCGTTGATGGTACAGGGATGATAAGTGAGCAGTTCTTC. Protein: CSVDGTGMISEQFF.

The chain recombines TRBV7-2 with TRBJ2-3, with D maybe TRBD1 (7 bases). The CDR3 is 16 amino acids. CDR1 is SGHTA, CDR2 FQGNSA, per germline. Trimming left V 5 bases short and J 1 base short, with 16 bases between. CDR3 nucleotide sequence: TGTGCCAGCAGCCTCAGGGGGGCGGCGGGCACAGATACGCAGTATTTT. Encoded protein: CASSLRGAAGTDTQYF. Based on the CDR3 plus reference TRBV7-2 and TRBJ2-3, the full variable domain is GAGVSQSPSNKVTEKGKDVELRCDPISGHTALYWYRQSLGQGLEFLIYFQGNSAPDKSGLPSDRFSAERTGGSVSTLTIQRTQQEDSAVYLCASSLRGAAGTDTQYFGPGTRLTVL.

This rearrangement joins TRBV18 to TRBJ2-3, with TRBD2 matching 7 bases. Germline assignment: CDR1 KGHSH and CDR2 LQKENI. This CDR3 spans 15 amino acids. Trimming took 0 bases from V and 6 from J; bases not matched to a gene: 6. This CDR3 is CASSPPNGREDTQYF. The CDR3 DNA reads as TGTGCCAGCTCACCACCAAATGGGAGGGAGGATACGCAGTATTTT. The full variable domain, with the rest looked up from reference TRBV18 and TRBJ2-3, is NAGVMQNPRHLVRRRGQEARLRCSPMKGHSHVYWYRQLPEEGLKFMVYLQKENIIDESGMPKERFSAEFPKEGPSILRIQQVVRGDSAAYFCASSPPNGREDTQYFGPGTRLTVL.

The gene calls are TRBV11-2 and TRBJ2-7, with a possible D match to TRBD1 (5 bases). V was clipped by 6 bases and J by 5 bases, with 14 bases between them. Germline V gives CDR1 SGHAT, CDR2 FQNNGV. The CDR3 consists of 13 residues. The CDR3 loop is CASRGAGPNEQYF. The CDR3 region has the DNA TGTGCCAGCAGAGGGGCAGGGCCGAACGAGCAGTACTTC.

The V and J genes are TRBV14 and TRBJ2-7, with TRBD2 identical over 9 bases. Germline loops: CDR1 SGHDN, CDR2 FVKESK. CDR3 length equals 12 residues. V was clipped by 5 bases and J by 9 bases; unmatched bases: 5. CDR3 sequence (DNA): TGTGCCAGCAGCGCGGGGGGGAAAGTGCAGTACTTC. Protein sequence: CASSAGGKVQYF.

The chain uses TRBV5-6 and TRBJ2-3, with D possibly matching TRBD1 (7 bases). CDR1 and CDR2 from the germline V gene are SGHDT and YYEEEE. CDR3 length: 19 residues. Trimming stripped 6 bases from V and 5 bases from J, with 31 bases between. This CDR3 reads CASNWDGSGTALGGDTQYF. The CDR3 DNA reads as TGTGCCAGCAACTGGGATGGCTCCGGGACAGCTCTGGGGGGAGATACGCAGTATTTT. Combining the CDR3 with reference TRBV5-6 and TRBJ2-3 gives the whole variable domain DAGVTQSPTHLIKTRGQQVTLRCSPKSGHDTVSWYQQALGQGPQFIFQYYEEEERQRGNFPDRFSGHQFPNYSSELNVNALLLGDSALYLCASNWDGSGTALGGDTQYFGPGTRLTVL.